The sequence of this TCR beta chain was determined in a study of shared clonotypes between healthy human individuals. Clones were read by immunoSEQ multiplex PCR, and TCRdb kept only the in-frame ones, dropping some. Among more than 2,000,000 clones, approximately 93% were seen once, and the ten largest hold about 0.37%. This CDR3 is built from 14 residues. Germline V gives CDR1 SEHNR, CDR2 FQNEAQ (reference sequence). V lost 6 bases and J lost 4, with 16 bases in between. The source material was naive CD4+ T cells from PBMCs. Subset indicated: CD45RA+ positively selected. This rearrangement joins TRBV7-9 to TRBJ2-7, with D perhaps matching TRBD2 (6 bases). The receptor's source is a man younger than 35 in good health. Some clones in this sample may be carry-over from other donors' samples. This CDR3 is CASRDHGGSYEQYF. The CDR3 DNA reads as TGTGCCAGCAGGGACCACGGGGGTAGTTACGAGCAGTACTTC.